This TCR beta chain was observed in a study of blood T cell repertoires in COVID-19. The wider study: COVID-19 samples, acute and convalescent, were from the United States, Italy and Spain. The analysed material was cDNA or gDNA that came from T cells, B-cell-depleted T cells, or PBMCs.

This CDR3 is 16 amino acids long. Trimming left V 4 bases short and J 0 bases short, with 10 bases between. CDR1 MNHEY and CDR2 SVGAGI come from the germline V gene. As processed by the authors: The assay estimated nucleated cells by amplifying reference gene primers. TCRdb keeps only in-frame clones here, not all; method: immunoSEQ multiplex PCR. V and J calls and clone size are copied from that table; D and trimming were computed from the DNA. The sample has under 45,000 clones, approximately 83% seen once. The genes are TRBV6-5 and TRBJ2-6; D is possibly TRBD1 (6 bases). Sequenced: peripheral blood. The TCR sequence derives from a man aged 35-49 years with active COVID-19. CDR3 residues: CASSLGQHSGANVLTF. In DNA form, the CDR3 reads TGTGCCAGCAGTTTAGGACAGCACTCTGGGGCCAACGTCCTGACTTTC.